This T cell receptor (beta chain) came from a study of T cells in Graves' hyperthyroidism and ophthalmopathy. General study points: Ophthalmopathy stood apart from stable hyperthyroidism in a 13 V-J model. Appearing also in blood were most of the thyroid clonotypes expanded above 0.001.

The V gene lost 6 bases and the J gene lost 3 bases, with 9 bases spanning the gap. This CDR3 is built from 13 residues. CDR1 is MNHNS and CDR2 is SASEGT in the germline V gene. A remark on this clonotype: Its antigen is not identified.

Researchers amplified the TCR beta CDR3 regions from RNA transcripts. First-round RT-PCR of the TCR CDR3 relied on the HTBI primer set. TCRdb reanalysed the multiplex PCR reads using MiXCR and keeps one entry per CDR3 protein. The table has hundreds of thousands of distinct CDR3 sequences, over 35% seen once. Exclusion followed for patients with uncontrolled infection, other autoimmune disease, pregnancy or lactation. Diagnosis rested on symptoms, serum thyroxine and TRAb, thyroid ultrasound, and orbital computed tomography. Material: blood. This TCR came from a man aged 18 to 35 with Graves' hyperthyroidism. The rearrangement uses TRBV6-1 and TRBJ1-5, with D tentatively TRBD1 (5 bases). The CDR3 DNA is TGTGCCAGCAGACCGGGGCCCAATCAGCCCCAGCATTTT. This codes for CASRPGPNQPQHF.